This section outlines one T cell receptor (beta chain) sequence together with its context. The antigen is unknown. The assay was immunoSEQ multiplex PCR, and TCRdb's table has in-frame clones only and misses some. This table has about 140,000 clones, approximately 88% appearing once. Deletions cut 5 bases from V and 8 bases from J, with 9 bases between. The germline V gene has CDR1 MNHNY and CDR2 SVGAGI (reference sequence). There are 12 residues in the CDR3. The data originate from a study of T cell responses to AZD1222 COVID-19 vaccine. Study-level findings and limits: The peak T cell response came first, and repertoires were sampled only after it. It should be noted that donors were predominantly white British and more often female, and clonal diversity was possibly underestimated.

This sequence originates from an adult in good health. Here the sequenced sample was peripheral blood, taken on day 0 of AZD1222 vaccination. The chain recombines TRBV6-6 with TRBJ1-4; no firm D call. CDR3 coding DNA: TGTGCCAGCAGTCGCCGAGGCGAAAAACTGTTTTTT. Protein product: CASSRRGEKLFF.